This entry lists 13 T cell receptor beta chains sequenced from one sample in a study of OX40 agonist ivuxolimab in advanced cancers. Method: immunoSEQ multiplex PCR; TCRdb's copy keeps in-frame clones and lacks some. The sample carries 9,500 to 15,000 clones, about 83% recorded once. This material consisted of CD4+ or CD8+ T cells sorted from blood, taken in a trial of the OX40 agonist ivuxolimab. Every receptor here comes from an adult with an advanced solid tumor such as melanoma, head and neck, liver or kidney cancer.

The genes are TRBV5-1 and TRBJ1-1, with TRBD1 as a possible D gene (5 bases). The germline CDR1 and CDR2 sequences are SGHRS and YFSETQ. The CDR3 consists of 13 residues. The V gene lost 4 bases and the J gene lost 8 bases, with 15 bases spanning the gap. The CDR3: CASSPGTRAEAFF. CDR3 DNA sequence: TGCGCCAGCAGCCCCGGGACCAGGGCCGAAGCTTTCTTT.

The V gene is TRBV9, the J gene TRBJ2-1; possibly TRBD1 for D (5 bases). Trimming took 3 bases from V and 1 from J, leaving 11 bases between them. This CDR3 comprises 15 residues. CDR1 and CDR2 (germline): SGDLS, YYNGEE. The CDR3 bases are TGTGCCAGCAGCGCGTCAGGGATATCCTACAATGAGCAGTTCTTC. Translating it yields CASSASGISYNEQFF.

The rearrangement joins TRBV14 to TRBJ2-7; no definite D call. With 9 bases removed from V and 2 bases from J, the gap between germline ends came to 20 bases. This CDR3 spans 15 amino acids. Germline loops: CDR1 SGHDN, CDR2 FVKESK. CDR3 loop: CASSPRAAATYEQYF. The CDR3 nucleotides read TGTGCCAGTTCACCCCGGGCCGCGGCTACCTACGAGCAGTACTTC.

The CDR3 DNA reads as TGTGCCAGCAGTTTAACTTTCAGAGTTCAAGAGACCCAGTACTTC. The encoded protein is CASSLTFRVQETQYF. This chain uses TRBV27 with TRBJ2-5, with D hard to call. Germline V gene data show CDR1 as MNHEY and CDR2 as SMNVEV (reference sequence). The CDR3 extends over 15 amino acids. V lost 2 bases and J 2 bases, leaving 12 bases between the germline ends.

The chain combines TRBV5-4 with TRBJ2-1; the D call may be TRBD1 or TRBD2 (5 bases each). Trimming removed 2 bases from V and 6 bases from J, with 9 bases in between. CDR1 is SGHNT and CDR2 is YYREEE in the germline V gene (reference sequence). The CDR3 contains 13 residues. The CDR3 reads CASSFWGPNEQFF. As DNA, the CDR3 is TGTGCCAGCAGCTTCTGGGGACCCAATGAGCAGTTCTTC.

J is TRBJ2-7 and V is TRBV21-1; the D call of TRBD1 is as the table states it, not checked on the DNA. TRBV21-1 is termed a pseudogene. This CDR3 is built from 15 residues. The CDR3 region is CASSKRQGGENEQYF. CDR3 in DNA: TGTGCCAGCAGCAAAAGACAGGGAGGTGAGAACGAGCAGTACTTC.

The gene calls are TRBV6-4 and TRBJ2-1, with 11 bases matching TRBD2. The CDR3 totals 16 residues. CDR1 MRHNA and CDR2 SNTAGT come from the germline V gene. Trimming took 3 bases from V and 4 from J; bases not matched to a gene: 5. The CDR3 DNA is TGTGCCAGCAGTGAACTAGGGACTAGCGGATACAATGAGCAGTTCTTC. This translates into CASSELGTSGYNEQFF.

The genes are TRBV9 and TRBJ2-7; D not resolved. The CDR3 totals 15 residues. In germline, CDR1 is SGDLS, CDR2 YYNGEE. Trimming left V 4 bases short and J 3 bases short, with 17 bases between. The CDR3 coding sequence is TGTGCCAGCAGCCCCACCGCCAGCCATGGCTACGAGCAGTACTTC. Translating it yields CASSPTASHGYEQYF.

The chain joins TRBV29-1 to TRBJ2-1; the match to TRBD2 covers 7 bases. The CDR3 extends over 17 amino acids. Germline values: CDR1 SQVTM, CDR2 ANQGSEA. V trimming: 4 bases; J trimming: 4 bases; junction bases outside the gene matches: 16. CDR3 coding DNA: TGCAGCGTTGCACCTTCGCAGGGCGGGAGTTCTTACAATGAGCAGTTCTTC. Its translation: CSVAPSQGGSSYNEQFF.

The chain recombines TRBV7-2 with TRBJ1-1; D gene unclear. The CDR3 consists of 12 residues. The V end lost 4 bases, the J end lost 5 bases, and 8 bases lay between the germline ends. Germline loops: CDR1 SGHTA, CDR2 FQGNSA. CDR3 loop: CASSSMGTEAFF. CDR3 sequence (DNA): TGTGCCAGCAGCTCTATGGGGACTGAAGCTTTCTTT.

In regard to this clone: The germline gene is not matched at one end of the junction; a read error may be the cause. The chain is built from TRBV9 and TRBJ2-3; tentative D call: TRBD1 (6 bases). CDR3 size: 12 residues. Germline V CDR1 and CDR2: SGDLS, YYNGEE. The CDR3 spells CASSVDREPENF. The CDR3 nucleotides are TGTGCCAGCAGCGTAGACAGGGAACCGGAGAATTTT.

This clone was counted a few times. The chain is built from TRBV19 and TRBJ1-5; 8 bases fit TRBD1. CDR3 length equals 15 residues. Looked up from germline, CDR1 is LNHDA and CDR2 is SQIVND (reference sequence). V shed 1 base and J 6 bases; nucleotides not matched to a gene: 5. For the CDR3, the DNA is TGTGCCAGTAGTATAGGCAGGGGGCTCTTTCAGCCCCAGCATTTT. Residues: CASSIGRGLFQPQHF.

This chain uses TRBV19 with TRBJ1-2; TRBD1 is a possible D gene (5 bases). Deletions cut 4 bases from V and 2 bases from J, with 17 bases between. In germline, CDR1 is LNHDA, CDR2 SQIVND (reference sequence). The CDR3 consists of 16 residues. The CDR3 loop is CASSNFPGMGNYGYTF. CDR3 DNA: TGTGCCAGTAGTAACTTTCCAGGGATGGGGAACTATGGCTACACCTTC.